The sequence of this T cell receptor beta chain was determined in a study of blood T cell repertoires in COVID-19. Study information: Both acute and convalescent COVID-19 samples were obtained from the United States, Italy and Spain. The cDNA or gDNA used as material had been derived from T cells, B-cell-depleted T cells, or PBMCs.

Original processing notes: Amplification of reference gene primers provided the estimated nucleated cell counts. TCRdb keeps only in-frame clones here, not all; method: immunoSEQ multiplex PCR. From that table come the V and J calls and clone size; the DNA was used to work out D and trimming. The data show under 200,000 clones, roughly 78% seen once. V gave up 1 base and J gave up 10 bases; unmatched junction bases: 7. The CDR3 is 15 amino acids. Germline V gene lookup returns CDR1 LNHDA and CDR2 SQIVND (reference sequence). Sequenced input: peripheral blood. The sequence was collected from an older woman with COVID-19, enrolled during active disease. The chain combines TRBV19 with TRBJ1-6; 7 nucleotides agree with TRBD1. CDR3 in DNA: TGTGCCAGTAGTATAGGTGCAGGGGGAGTCTCACCCCTCCACTTT. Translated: CASSIGAGGVSPLHF.